These 24 T cell receptor beta chains were all obtained from the same sample, sequenced in a study of cytomegalovirus exposure and HLA in healthy donors. Profiled with immunoSEQ multiplex PCR; TCRdb holds only in-frame clones, not every one. The repertoire has 150,000 to 200,000 clones, about 90% of them found once; the top ten carry 3% to 3.5%. Sequencing was carried out using PBMCs. These receptors were taken from a young woman in good health and CMV-seropositive.

This clone is a singleton in its sample. J is TRBJ1-1 and V is TRBV5-6; tentative D call: TRBD1 (5 bases). The CDR3 sequence is 14 residues long. The V gene lost 0 bases and the J gene lost 6 bases, with 12 bases spanning the gap. The germline gives CDR1 SGHDT, CDR2 YYEEEE. The CDR3 region is CASSLDRREAEAFF. The CDR3 DNA follows: TGTGCCAGCAGCTTGGACAGGAGAGAAGCTGAAGCTTTCTTT. The full variable domain, its missing parts supplied by reference TRBV5-6 and TRBJ1-1, is DAGVTQSPTHLIKTRGQQVTLRCSPKSGHDTVSWYQQALGQGPQFIFQYYEEEERQRGNFPDRFSGHQFPNYSSELNVNALLLGDSALYLCASSLDRREAEAFFGQGTRLTVV.

The chain combines TRBV5-1 with TRBJ2-7, with D perhaps TRBD1 (6 bases). Per germline, CDR1 SGHRS and CDR2 YFSETQ. V was shortened by 4 bases and J by 4 bases, with 12 bases between the two germline ends. There are 13 residues in the CDR3. CDR3 residues: CASSLGQQYEQYF. The CDR3 nucleotides are TGCGCCAGCAGCCTCGGACAGCAATACGAGCAGTACTTC.

The chain joins TRBV4-1 to TRBJ1-4; 11 bases are shared with TRBD1. V was pared by 4 bases and J by 0 bases, with 4 bases of the junction left unmatched. This CDR3 is built from 17 residues. Germline V CDR1 and CDR2: MGHRA, YSYEKL. The CDR3, as DNA: TGCGCCAGCAGCCCCTGGGGACAGGGGGCAACTAATGAAAAACTGTTTTTT. This translates into CASSPWGQGATNEKLFF.

The gene calls are TRBV28 and TRBJ1-2; 9 positions match TRBD1. The CDR3 has 15 amino acids. Germline lookup yields CDR1 MDHEN and CDR2 SYDVKM. Trimming removed 8 bases from V and 3 bases from J; junction bases left unmatched: 10. In nucleotides, the CDR3 is TGTGCCAGCCTCGCTTGGACAGGGGATGACTATGGCTACACCTTC. As protein: CASLAWTGDDYGYTF.

This chain uses TRBV4-2 with TRBJ2-5; 11 nucleotides match TRBD2. CDR3 length: 17 residues. Germline V CDR1 and CDR2: LGHNA, YNFKEQ. V lost 4 bases to trimming and J lost 2 bases; unmatched junction nucleotides: 9. CDR3 sequence (DNA): TGTGCCAGCAGCCCCCGGACTAGCGGGCCCGAACAAGAGACCCAGTACTTC. Translating it yields CASSPRTSGPEQETQYF.

J is TRBJ1-2 and V is TRBV5-5, with a possible D match to TRBD1 (5 bases). V was cut by 0 bases and J by 1 base, with 13 bases left in between. This CDR3 is 16 amino acids long. CDR1 and CDR2 from the germline V gene are SGHKS and YYEKEE (reference sequence). Here the CDR3 DNA reads TGTGCCAGCAGCTTGGTCGGGGGGTACGATAACTATGGCTACACCTTC. It yields the protein CASSLVGGYDNYGYTF.

A word on this clone: Other DNA sequences in the sample encode the same CDR3. The chain employs TRBV5-1 and TRBJ2-7, with 9 nucleotides matching TRBD1. This CDR3 region has 15 residues. V trimming: 3 bases; J trimming: 3 bases; junction bases outside the gene matches: 7. Germline assignment: CDR1 SGHRS and CDR2 YFSETQ. The DNA for the CDR3 is TGCGCCAGCAGCTCGGCCGGACAGGGGAGCTACGAGCAGTACTTC. Its protein product is CASSSAGQGSYEQYF.

This sequence joins TRBV20-1 and TRBJ2-1, with TRBD2 matching over 8 bases. Germline values: CDR1 DFQATT, CDR2 SNEGSKA (reference sequence). The V gene end was trimmed by 6 bases and the J gene end by 8 bases; junction bases not matched to a gene: 3. There are 11 residues in the CDR3. CDR3 region: CSAPGGDEQFF. In nucleotides, the CDR3 is TGCAGTGCCCCGGGGGGGGATGAGCAGTTCTTC.

The gene calls are TRBV7-8 and TRBJ1-2, with 8 bases aligning to TRBD1. V gave up 5 bases and J gave up 0 bases; unmatched junction bases: 2. Per germline, CDR1 SGHVS and CDR2 FQNEAQ. CDR3 length: 14 amino acids. The chain's CDR3 is CASSPQGANYGYTF. As DNA, the CDR3 is TGTGCCAGCAGCCCACAGGGGGCTAACTATGGCTACACCTTC. Filled out from reference TRBV7-8 and TRBJ1-2, the complete variable domain reads GAGVSQSPRYKVAKRGQDVALRCDPISGHVSLFWYQQALGQGPEFLTYFQNEAQLDKSGLPSDRFFAERPEGSVSTLKIQRTQQEDSAVYLCASSPQGANYGYTFGSGTRLTVV.

The genes are TRBV5-5 and TRBJ1-1; 7 bases match TRBD1. J lost 1 base, V lost 3 bases, and 6 bases had no gene match. Germline V gene data show CDR1 as SGHKS and CDR2 as YYEKEE (reference sequence). The CDR3 runs 15 residues. The CDR3 sequence: CASSWTGTANTEAFF. The DNA for the CDR3 is TGTGCCAGCAGCTGGACCGGGACAGCGAACACTGAAGCTTTCTTT.

The CDR3 protein is CASSLSGTGRETQYF. CDR3 bases: TGCGCCAGCAGCTTATCCGGGACAGGGAGGGAGACCCAGTACTTC. The gene calls are TRBV5-1 and TRBJ2-5; the match to TRBD1 covers 9 bases. Looked up from germline, CDR1 is SGHRS and CDR2 is YFSETQ. This CDR3 is 15 amino acids long. J lost 5 bases, V lost 2 bases, and 7 bases had no gene match.

The CDR3 sequence: CASSFVDRVGETQYF. CDR3 DNA sequence: TGTGCCAGCAGCTTCGTTGACAGGGTTGGGGAGACCCAGTACTTC. The chain combines TRBV27 with TRBJ2-5; 7 bases are a match to TRBD1. With 6 bases clipped from V and 5 bases from J, the junction kept 12 bases outside the gene matches. The germline gives CDR1 MNHEY, CDR2 SMNVEV (reference sequence). The CDR3 has 15 residues.

The chain carries TRBV13 and TRBJ2-7, with TRBD1 matching over 12 bases. Trimming removed 5 bases from V and 4 bases from J; junction bases left unmatched: 18. The CDR3 is 19 amino acids. From germline, CDR1 is PRHDT and CDR2 FYEKMQ (reference sequence). Here the CDR3 DNA reads TGTGCCAGCAGCCGATCCGGGACAGGGGGCCCGGGCCCAACTTACGAGCAGTACTTC. Protein sequence: CASSRSGTGGPGPTYEQYF.

The V gene is TRBV6-5, the J gene TRBJ1-5; possibly TRBD1 for D (5 bases). Germline V gene lookup returns CDR1 MNHEY and CDR2 SVGAGI. V was clipped by 0 bases and J by 5 bases, with 11 bases between them. This CDR3 is built from 15 residues. DNA for the CDR3: TGTGCCAGCAGTTACTCGTGGGGGGGTCATCAGCCCCAGCATTTT. Amino acid sequence: CASSYSWGGHQPQHF.

The rearrangement joins TRBV5-4 to TRBJ2-1; tentatively, D is TRBD2 (6 bases). Trimming removed 0 bases at V and 1 base at J, with 8 bases between. The CDR3 runs 15 residues. Germline V CDR1 and CDR2: SGHNT, YYREEE (reference sequence). In DNA, the CDR3 is TGTGCCAGCAGCTTGGATGGGACTTCCTACAATGAGCAGTTCTTC. Translating it yields CASSLDGTSYNEQFF.

The chain employs TRBV5-4 and TRBJ1-1; 7 bases are a match to TRBD1. Germline CDR1 is SGHNT and CDR2 is YYREEE (reference sequence). V lost 4 bases to trimming and J lost 3 bases; unmatched junction nucleotides: 9. The CDR3 extends over 15 amino acids. CDR3 DNA: TGTGCCAGCAGCGATAAGACAGGGTGGGACACTGAAGCTTTCTTT. It is translated as CASSDKTGWDTEAFF.

The gene calls are TRBV11-3 and TRBJ2-1; 9 bases match TRBD2. The CDR3 extends over 14 amino acids. V was pared by 2 bases and J by 8 bases, with 4 bases of the junction left unmatched. In germline, CDR1 is SGHNT, CDR2 YENEEA. CDR3 loop: CASSLRAGGDEQFF. The CDR3 DNA is TGTGCCAGCAGCTTAAGAGCGGGGGGTGATGAGCAGTTCTTC. Drawing the rest from reference TRBV11-3 and TRBJ2-1, the complete variable domain is EAGVVQSPRYKIIEKKQPVAFWCNPISGHNTLYWYLQNLGQGPELLIRYENEEAVDDSQLPKDRFSAERLKGVDSTLKIQPAELGDSAVYLCASSLRAGGDEQFFGPGTRLTVL.

The genes are TRBV7-8 and TRBJ2-7; D is undetermined. Germline V gene lookup returns CDR1 SGHVS and CDR2 FQNEAQ. This CDR3 is 15 amino acids long. Trimming pared 5 bases from V and 2 bases from J, leaving 16 bases between. The CDR3 sequence: CASSQLLREAYEQYF. CDR3 DNA: TGTGCCAGCAGCCAACTCCTTAGAGAAGCCTACGAGCAGTACTTC.

The J gene is TRBJ2-7, the V gene TRBV28; no clear D gene. Trimming cost V 5 bases and J 2 bases, with 10 bases left between them. The CDR3 totals 13 residues. Germline loops: CDR1 MDHEN, CDR2 SYDVKM. The CDR3 DNA sequence: TGTGCCAGCAGTACCCCAGGAACCTACGAGCAGTACTTC. This gives the protein CASSTPGTYEQYF.

A remark on this clone: Its ends do not fully match the called genes, so a read error is possible. V gene TRBV4-1 combines with J gene TRBJ2-1, with 9 bases identical to TRBD2. CDR3 length: 16 residues. Germline V gene data show CDR1 as MGHRA and CDR2 as YSYEKL. CDR3 in amino acids: CASSQDRASGVLWLVF. The CDR3 bases are TGCGCCAGCAGCCAAGATAGGGCTAGCGGGGTGCTCTGGTTGGTCTTC.

The chain uses TRBV6-5 and TRBJ1-5, with D unclear. This CDR3 has 12 amino acids. V was shortened by 6 bases and J by 11 bases, with 14 bases between the two germline ends. Germline V gene lookup returns CDR1 MNHEY and CDR2 SVGAGI. The CDR3 sequence: CASSRSSGSQHF. In DNA form, the CDR3 reads TGTGCCAGCAGCCGCTCCTCCGGGTCCCAGCATTTT.

CDR3 DNA sequence: TGTGCCAGTAGTATCCGGGACAGCACGAATGAAAAACTGTTTTTT. It is translated as CASSIRDSTNEKLFF. The rearrangement links TRBV19 to TRBJ1-4; 7 nucleotides match TRBD1. V trimming: 3 bases; J trimming: 5 bases; junction bases outside the gene matches: 6. CDR1 and CDR2 from the germline V gene are LNHDA and SQIVND (reference sequence). CDR3 size: 15 residues.

The sample holds one count of this clone. This chain joins TRBV7-8 and TRBJ2-1; tentatively, D is TRBD2 (6 bases). CDR3 size: 12 residues. Per germline, CDR1 SGHVS and CDR2 FQNEAQ. V lost 4 bases, J lost 10 bases, and 11 bases lay in between. The CDR3 loop is CASSYAEGEQFF. DNA for the CDR3: TGTGCCAGCAGCTACGCGGAGGGGGAGCAGTTCTTC.

Only one count was recorded for this clone. The genes are TRBV19 and TRBJ2-7; 7 bases fit TRBD2. Losses at the gene ends were 0 bases for V and 2 bases for J; bases not matched to a gene: 4. The CDR3 consists of 15 residues. Germline CDR1 reads LNHDA; CDR2 reads SQIVND (reference sequence). The CDR3 sequence is CASSIEPSGTYEQYF. CDR3 DNA: TGTGCCAGTAGTATAGAACCTAGCGGCACCTACGAGCAGTACTTC.